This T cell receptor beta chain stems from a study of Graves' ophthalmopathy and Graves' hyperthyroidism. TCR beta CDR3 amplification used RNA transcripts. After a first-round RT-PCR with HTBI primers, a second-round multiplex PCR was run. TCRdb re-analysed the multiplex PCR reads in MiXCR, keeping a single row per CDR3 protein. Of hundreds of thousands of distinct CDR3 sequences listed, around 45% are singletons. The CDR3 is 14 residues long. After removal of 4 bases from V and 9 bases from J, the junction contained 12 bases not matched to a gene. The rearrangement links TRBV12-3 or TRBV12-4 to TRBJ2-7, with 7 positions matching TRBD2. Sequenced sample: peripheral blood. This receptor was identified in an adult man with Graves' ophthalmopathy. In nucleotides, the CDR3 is TGTGCCAGCAGTTACACTTCGGACTGGGGGGGGCAGTACTTC. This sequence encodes CASSYTSDWGGQYF.